This T cell receptor beta chain was retrieved from a study of identifying expanded T cells in peripheral blood. General study results and limits: Across healthy donors, higher total template counts meant significantly greater two-week count variance. Roughly 1.1 clones differed between technical replicates, versus approximately 16 and 19 over time.

Healthy donors had no documented immune events, such as infections, while sampled. The data were produced by immunoSEQ multiplex PCR, yet TCRdb's version contains in-frame clones alone and is incomplete. The sample shows 70,000 to 100,000 clones, 88% of them seen only once. This clone turned up a few times. Its antigen is not identified. The receptor's source is a person aged 18 to 70 in good health. The sample consisted of blood.

The CDR3 sequence is CASRYEKLFF. The CDR3 DNA reads TGTGCCAGTCGATACGAAAAACTGTTTTTT. This sequence joins TRBV25-1 and TRBJ1-4; D remains unclear. CDR3 length: 10 residues. The germline CDR1 and CDR2 sequences are MGHDK and SYGVNS. V was cut by 9 bases and J by 8 bases, with 7 bases left in between.